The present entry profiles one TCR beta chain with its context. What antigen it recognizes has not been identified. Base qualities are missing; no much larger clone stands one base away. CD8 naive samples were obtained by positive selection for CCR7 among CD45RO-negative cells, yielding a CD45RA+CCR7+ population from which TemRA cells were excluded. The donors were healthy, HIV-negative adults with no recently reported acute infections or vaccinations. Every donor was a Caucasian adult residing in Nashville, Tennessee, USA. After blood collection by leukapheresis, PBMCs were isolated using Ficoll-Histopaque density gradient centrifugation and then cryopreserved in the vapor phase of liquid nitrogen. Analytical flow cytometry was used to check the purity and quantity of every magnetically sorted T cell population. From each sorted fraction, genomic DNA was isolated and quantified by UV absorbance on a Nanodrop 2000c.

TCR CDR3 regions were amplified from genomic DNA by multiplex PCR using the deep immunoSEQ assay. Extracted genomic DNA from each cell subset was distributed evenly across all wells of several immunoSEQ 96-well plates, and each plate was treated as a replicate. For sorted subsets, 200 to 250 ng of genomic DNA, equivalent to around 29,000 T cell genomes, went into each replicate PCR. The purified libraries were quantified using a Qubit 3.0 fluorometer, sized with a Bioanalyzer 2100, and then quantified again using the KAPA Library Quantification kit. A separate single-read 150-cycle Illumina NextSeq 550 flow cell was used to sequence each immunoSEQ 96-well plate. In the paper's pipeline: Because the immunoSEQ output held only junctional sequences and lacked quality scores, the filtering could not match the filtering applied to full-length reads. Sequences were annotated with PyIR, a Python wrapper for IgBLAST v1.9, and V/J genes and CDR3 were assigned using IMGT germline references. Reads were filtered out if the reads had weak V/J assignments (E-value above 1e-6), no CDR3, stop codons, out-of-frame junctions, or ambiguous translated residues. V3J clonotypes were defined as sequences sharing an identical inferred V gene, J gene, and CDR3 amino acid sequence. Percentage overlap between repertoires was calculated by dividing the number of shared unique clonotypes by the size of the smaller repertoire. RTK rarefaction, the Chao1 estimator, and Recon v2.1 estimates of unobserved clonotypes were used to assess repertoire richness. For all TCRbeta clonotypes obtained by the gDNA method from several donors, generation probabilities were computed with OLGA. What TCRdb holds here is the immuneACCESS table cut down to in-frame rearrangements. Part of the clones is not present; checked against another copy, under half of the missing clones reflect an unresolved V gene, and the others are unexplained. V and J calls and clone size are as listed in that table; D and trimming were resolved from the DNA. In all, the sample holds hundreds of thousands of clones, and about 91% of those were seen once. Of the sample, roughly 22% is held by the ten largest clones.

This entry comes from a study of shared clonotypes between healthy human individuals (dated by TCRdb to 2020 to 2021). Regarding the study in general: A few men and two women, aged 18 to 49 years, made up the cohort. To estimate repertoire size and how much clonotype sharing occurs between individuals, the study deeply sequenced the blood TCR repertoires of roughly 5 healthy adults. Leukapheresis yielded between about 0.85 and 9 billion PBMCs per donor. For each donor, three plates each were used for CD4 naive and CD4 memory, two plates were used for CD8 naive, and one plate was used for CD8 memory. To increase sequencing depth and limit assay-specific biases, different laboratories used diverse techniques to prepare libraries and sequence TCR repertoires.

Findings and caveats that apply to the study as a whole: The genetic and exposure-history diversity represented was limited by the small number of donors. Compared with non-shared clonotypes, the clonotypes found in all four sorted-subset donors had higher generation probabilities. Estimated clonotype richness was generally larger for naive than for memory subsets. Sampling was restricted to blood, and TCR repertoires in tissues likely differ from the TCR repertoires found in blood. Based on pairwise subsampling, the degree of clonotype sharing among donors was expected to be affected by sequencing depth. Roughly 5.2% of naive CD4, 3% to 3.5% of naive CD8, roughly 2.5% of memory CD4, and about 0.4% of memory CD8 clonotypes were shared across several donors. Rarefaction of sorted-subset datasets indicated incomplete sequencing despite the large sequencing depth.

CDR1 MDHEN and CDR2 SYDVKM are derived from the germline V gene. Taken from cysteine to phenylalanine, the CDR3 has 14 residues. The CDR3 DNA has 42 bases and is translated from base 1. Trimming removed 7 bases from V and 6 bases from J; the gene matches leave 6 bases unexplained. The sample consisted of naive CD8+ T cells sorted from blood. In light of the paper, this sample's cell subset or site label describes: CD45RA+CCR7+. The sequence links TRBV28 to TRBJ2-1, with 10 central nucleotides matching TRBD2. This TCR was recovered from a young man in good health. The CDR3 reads CASKREGWGNEQFF. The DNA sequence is TGTGCCAGCAAGCGGGAGGGGTGGGGCAATGAGCAGTTCTTC.